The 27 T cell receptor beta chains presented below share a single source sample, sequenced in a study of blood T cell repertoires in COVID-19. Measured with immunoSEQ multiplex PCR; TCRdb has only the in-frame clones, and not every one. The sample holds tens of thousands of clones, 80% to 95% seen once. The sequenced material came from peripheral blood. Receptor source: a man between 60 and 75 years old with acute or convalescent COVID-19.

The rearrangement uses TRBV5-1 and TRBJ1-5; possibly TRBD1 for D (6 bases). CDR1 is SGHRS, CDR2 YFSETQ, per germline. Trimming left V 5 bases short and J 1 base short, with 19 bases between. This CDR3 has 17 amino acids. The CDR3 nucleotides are TGCGCCAGCAGGCCTAACAGGGTTAAAGAGAGCAATCAGCCCCAGCATTTT. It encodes CASRPNRVKESNQPQHF.

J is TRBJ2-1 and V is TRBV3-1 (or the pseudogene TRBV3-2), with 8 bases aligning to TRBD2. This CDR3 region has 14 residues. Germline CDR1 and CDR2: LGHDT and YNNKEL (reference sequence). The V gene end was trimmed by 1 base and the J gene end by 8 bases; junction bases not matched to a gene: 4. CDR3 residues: CASSQAAGVDEQFF. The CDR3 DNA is TGTGCCAGCAGCCAAGCAGCGGGAGTCGATGAGCAGTTCTTC.

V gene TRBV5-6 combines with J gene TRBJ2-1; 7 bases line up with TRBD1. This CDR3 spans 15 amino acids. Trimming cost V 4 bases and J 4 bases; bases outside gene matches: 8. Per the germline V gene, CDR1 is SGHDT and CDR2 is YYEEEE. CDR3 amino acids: CASSRTGPDYNEQFF. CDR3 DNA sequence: TGTGCCAGCAGCCGGACAGGTCCCGATTACAATGAGCAGTTCTTC.

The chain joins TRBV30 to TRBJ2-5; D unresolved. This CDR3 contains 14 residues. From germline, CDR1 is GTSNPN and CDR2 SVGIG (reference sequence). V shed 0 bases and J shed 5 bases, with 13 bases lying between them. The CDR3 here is CAWSVVQRRETQYF. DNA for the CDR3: TGTGCCTGGAGTGTTGTCCAACGGCGGGAGACCCAGTACTTC.

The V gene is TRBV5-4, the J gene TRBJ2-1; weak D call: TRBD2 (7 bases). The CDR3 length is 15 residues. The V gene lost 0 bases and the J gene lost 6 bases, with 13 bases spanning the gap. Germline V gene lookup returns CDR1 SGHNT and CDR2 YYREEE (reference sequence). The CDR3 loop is CASSLVGGAFNEQFF. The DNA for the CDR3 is TGTGCCAGCAGCTTGGTGGGGGGGGCTTTCAATGAGCAGTTCTTC.

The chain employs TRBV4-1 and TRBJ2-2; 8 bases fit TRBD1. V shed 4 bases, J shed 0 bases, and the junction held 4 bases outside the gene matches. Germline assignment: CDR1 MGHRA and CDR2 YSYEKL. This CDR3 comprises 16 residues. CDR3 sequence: CASSRETGANTGELFF. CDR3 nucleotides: TGCGCCAGCAGCCGCGAGACAGGGGCGAACACCGGGGAGCTGTTTTTT.

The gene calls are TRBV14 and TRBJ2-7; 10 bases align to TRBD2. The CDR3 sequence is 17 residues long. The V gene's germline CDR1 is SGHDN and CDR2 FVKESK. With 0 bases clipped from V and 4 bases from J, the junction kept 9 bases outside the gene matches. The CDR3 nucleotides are TGTGCCAGCAGCCAAGATAGGCCTAGCGGGGGCCTGTACGAGCAGTACTTC. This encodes CASSQDRPSGGLYEQYF.

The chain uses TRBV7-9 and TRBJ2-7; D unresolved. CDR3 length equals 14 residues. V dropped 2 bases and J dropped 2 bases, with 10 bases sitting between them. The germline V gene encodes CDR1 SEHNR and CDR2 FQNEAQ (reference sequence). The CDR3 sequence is CASSLNPEPYEQYV. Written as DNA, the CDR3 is TGTGCCAGCAGCTTAAATCCCGAGCCCTACGAGCAGTACGTC.

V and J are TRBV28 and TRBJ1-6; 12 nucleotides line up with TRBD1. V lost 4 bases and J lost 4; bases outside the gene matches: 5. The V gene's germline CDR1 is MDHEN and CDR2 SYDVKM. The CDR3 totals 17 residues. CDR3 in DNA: TGTGCCAGCAGTTCCGGGACAGGGGGCGTTTATAATTCACCCCTCCACTTT. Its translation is CASSSGTGGVYNSPLHF.

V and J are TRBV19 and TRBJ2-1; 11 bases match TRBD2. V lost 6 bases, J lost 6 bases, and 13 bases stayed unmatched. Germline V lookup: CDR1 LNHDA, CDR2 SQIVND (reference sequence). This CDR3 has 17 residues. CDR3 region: CASSSLSTSGRGNEQFF. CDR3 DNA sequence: TGTGCCAGTAGCTCCCTTTCCACTAGCGGGAGAGGCAATGAGCAGTTCTTC.

CDR3 sequence: CASSPGTGWDPYEQYV. CDR3 bases: TGTGCCAGCAGTCCCGGGACAGGGTGGGACCCCTACGAGCAGTACGTC. The genes are TRBV7-9 and TRBJ2-7, with 9 bases fitting TRBD1. The V gene's germline CDR1 is SEHNR and CDR2 FQNEAQ (reference sequence). There are 16 residues in the CDR3. V gave up 6 bases and J gave up 2 bases; unmatched junction bases: 11.

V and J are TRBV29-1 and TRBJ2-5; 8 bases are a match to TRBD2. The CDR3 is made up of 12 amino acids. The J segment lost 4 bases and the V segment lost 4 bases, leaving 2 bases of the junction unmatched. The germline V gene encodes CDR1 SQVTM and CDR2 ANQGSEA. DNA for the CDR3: TGCAGCGTTGGCGGGGGGCGAGAGACCCAGTACTTC. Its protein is CSVGGGRETQYF.

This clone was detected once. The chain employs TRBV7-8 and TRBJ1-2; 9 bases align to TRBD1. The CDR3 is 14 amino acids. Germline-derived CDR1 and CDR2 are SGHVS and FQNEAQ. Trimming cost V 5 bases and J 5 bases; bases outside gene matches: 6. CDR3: CASSISGTGYGYTF. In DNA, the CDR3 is TGTGCCAGCAGCATTTCCGGGACAGGGTATGGCTACACCTTC.

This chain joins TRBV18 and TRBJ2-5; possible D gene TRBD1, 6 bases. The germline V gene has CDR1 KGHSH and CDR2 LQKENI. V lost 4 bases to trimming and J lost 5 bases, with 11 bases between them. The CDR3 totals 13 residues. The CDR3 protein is CASSQQGRETQYF. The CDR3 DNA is TGTGCCAGCTCACAACAGGGTCGGGAGACCCAGTACTTC.

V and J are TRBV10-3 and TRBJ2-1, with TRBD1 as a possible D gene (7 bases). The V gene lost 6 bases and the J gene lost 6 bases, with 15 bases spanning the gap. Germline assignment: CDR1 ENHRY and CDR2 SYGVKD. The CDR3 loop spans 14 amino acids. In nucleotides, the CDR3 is TGTGCCATCAGCACAGGGGACTCCCGCAATGAGCAGTTCTTC. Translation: CAISTGDSRNEQFF.

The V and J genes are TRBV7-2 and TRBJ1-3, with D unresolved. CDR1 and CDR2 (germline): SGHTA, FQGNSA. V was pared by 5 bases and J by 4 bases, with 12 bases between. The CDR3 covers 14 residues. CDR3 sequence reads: CASSREYSGNTIYF. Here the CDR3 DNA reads TGTGCCAGCAGCCGGGAGTATAGCGGAAACACCATATATTTT.

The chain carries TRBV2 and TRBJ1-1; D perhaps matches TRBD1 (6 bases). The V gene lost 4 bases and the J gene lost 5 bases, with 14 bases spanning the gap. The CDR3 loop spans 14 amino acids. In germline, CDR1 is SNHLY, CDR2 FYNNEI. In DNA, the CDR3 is TGTGCCAGCAGTGTTCAGGGGCCGAGGACTGAAGCTTTCTTT. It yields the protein CASSVQGPRTEAFF.

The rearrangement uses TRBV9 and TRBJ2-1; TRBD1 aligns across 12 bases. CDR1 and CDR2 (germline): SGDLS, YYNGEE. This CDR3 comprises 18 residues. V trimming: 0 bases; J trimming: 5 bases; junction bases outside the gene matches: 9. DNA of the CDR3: TGTGCCAGCAGCGTAGAGGGCCGGGACAGGGGGCCTAACAATGAGCAGTTCTTC. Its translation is CASSVEGRDRGPNNEQFF.

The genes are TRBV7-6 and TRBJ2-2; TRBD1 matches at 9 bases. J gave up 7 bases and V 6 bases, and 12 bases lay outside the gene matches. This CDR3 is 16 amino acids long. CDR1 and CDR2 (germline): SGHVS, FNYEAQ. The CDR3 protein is CASSLKPGQGRGELFF. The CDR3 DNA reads TGTGCCAGCAGTTTGAAACCGGGACAGGGACGCGGGGAGCTGTTTTTT.

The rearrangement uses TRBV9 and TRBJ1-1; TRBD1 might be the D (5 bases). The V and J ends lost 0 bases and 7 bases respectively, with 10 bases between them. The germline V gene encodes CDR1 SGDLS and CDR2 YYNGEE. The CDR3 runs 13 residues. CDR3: CASSVVSRGEAFF. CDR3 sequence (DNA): TGTGCCAGCAGCGTAGTTAGTAGGGGTGAAGCTTTCTTT.

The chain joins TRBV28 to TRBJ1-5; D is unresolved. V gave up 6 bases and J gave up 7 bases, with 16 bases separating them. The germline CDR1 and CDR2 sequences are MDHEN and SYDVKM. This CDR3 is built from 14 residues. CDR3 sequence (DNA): TGTGCCAGCAGGCGAAATTACGGGGAACAGCCCCAGCATTTT. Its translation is CASRRNYGEQPQHF.

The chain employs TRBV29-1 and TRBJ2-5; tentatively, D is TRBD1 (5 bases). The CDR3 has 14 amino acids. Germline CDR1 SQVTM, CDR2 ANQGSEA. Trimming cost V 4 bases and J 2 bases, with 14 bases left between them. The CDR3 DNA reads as TGCAGCGTTGGGAAGGGGTTGAGGCAAGAGACCCAGTACTTC. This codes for CSVGKGLRQETQYF. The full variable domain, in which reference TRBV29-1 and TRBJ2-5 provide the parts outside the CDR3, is SAVISQKPSRDICQRGTSLTIQCQVDSQVTMMFWYRQQPGQSLTLIATANQGSEATYESGFVIDKFPISRPNLTFSTLTVSNMSPEDSSIYLCSVGKGLRQETQYFGPGTRLLVL.

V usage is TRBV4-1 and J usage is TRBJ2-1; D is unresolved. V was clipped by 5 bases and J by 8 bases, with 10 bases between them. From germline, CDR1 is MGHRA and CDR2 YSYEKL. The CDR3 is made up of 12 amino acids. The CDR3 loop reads CASSLRPDEQFF. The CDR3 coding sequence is TGCGCCAGCAGCTTACGCCCAGATGAGCAGTTCTTC.

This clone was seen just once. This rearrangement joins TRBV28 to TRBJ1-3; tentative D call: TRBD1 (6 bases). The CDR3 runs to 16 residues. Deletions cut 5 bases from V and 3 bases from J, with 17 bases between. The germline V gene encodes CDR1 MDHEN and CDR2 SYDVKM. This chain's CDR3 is CASSRDRPKVGNTIYF. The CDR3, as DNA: TGTGCCAGCAGTCGCGACAGGCCGAAGGTTGGAAACACCATATATTTT.

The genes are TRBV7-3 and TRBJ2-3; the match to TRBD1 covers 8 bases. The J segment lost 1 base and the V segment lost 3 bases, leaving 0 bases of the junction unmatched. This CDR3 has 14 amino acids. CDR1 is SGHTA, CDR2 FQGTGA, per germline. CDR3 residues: CASSLTGGTDTQYF. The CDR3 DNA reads TGTGCCAGCAGCTTGACAGGGGGCACAGATACGCAGTATTTT.

The CDR3 here is CASSLIGMGSNRGKQWQETQYF. For the CDR3, the DNA is TGTGCCAGCAGTTTAATTGGGATGGGTAGCAACAGAGGGAAACAATGGCAAGAGACCCAGTACTTC. The rearrangement links TRBV27 to TRBJ2-5, with TRBD2 as a possible D gene (5 bases). V was cut by 2 bases and J by 2 bases, with 33 bases left in between. Looked up from germline, CDR1 is MNHEY and CDR2 is SMNVEV (reference sequence). There are 22 residues in the CDR3.

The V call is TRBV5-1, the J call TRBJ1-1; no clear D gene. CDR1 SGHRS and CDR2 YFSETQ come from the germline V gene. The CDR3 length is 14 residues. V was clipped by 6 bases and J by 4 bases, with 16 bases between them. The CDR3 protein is CASKEMRGGTEAFF. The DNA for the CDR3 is TGCGCCAGCAAGGAGATGCGGGGTGGCACTGAAGCTTTCTTT.